The rows below give T cell receptor delta chains drawn from one sample of a study of gamma-delta chains in newborns, infants, children. TCRdb re-processed the reads via CATT. Among roughly 10,000 delta-chain clones listed, 20% to 25% were seen once. The sample comprised blood. These receptors all stem from a child who was a newborn, infant or young child, either healthy, febrile or measles-vaccinated (not recorded which). CDR3s include the opening cysteine and the closing phenylalanine or tryptophan. The order of the fields is V gene, clone size, D gene, J gene, CDR3 DNA, CDR3 protein. A D gene is named only where the DNA matches it firmly. Size tells how often a clone was seen (once, few, many) or the class of an expanded clone, and some rows leave it out.

>TRDV2|NA|TRDD3|TRDJ1
TGTGCCTGTGGCCTGTTGGGGGATTACACTGATAAACTCATCTTT
CACGLLGDYTDKLIF
>TRDV2|medium-sized|NA|TRDJ1
TGTGCCTGTGACCCCCTGGGGCCCGGCGGACGTCCTCATGGGGCCAGTAAACTCATCTTT
CACDPLGPGGRPHGASKLIF
>TRDV2|NA|NA|TRDJ1
TGTGCCTGTGACTCTTTATTTCCTACCGAGGGGGATATGCACACCGATAAACTCATCTTT
CACDSLFPTEGDMHTDKLIF
>TRDV2|NA|TRDD3|TRDJ1
TGTGCCTGTGACGGGCCCATTACTGGGGGATACGCGGCCGATAAACTCATCTTT
CACDGPITGGYAADKLIF
>TRDV2|NA|TRDD3|TRDJ3
TGTGCCTGTGACACGCTTACTGGGGGGCCTCCTAGCTCCTGGGACACCCGACAGATGTTTTTC
CACDTLTGGPPSSWDTRQMFF
>TRDV2|NA|TRDD3|TRDJ1
TGTGCCTGTGACGTAATTCCTGGGGGACAATACACCGATAAACTCATCTTT
CACDVIPGGQYTDKLIF
>TRDV2|medium-sized|NA|TRDJ1
TGTGCCTGTGACCCGGTAGGAAGGTACCCAACGCCTCCCGATAAACTCATCTTT
CACDPVGRYPTPPDKLIF
>TRDV2|NA|TRDD3|TRDJ1
TGTGCCCGTGACACCCTGGGGGAATCCATAACCGATAAACTCATCTTT
CARDTLGESITDKLIF
>TRDV2|few|TRDD3|TRDJ1
TGTGCCTGTGACACCGTTGGGCTGCGCTCGCCATTACTGGGGGATACGCGCACCGATAAACTCATCTTT
CACDTVGLRSPLLGDTRTDKLIF
>TRDV2|medium-sized|NA|TRDJ1
TGTGCCTGTGACAGTCTTCCCTCTGGGGATGGTGTCGATAAACTCATCTTT
CACDSLPSGDGVDKLIF
>TRDV2|medium-sized|TRDD3|TRDJ1
TGTGCCTGTGACACTTTGAGCCGATCGGGGCTGGGGGTCAAATCCCCGTACACCGATAAACTCATCTTT
CACDTLSRSGLGVKSPYTDKLIF
>TRDV2|large|TRDD3|TRDJ1
TGTGCCTGTGACCCCTTGGGAGGAACAGGGCGTACTGGGGGCAAATACACCGATAAACTCATCTTT
CACDPLGGTGRTGGKYTDKLIF
>TRAV29/DV5|NA|TRDD3|TRDJ1
TGTGCAGCAAGCCCCCAACCTTACTGGGGAACGTCCGCAAAACTCATCTTT
CAASPQPYWGTSAKLIF
>TRDV2|few|TRDD3|TRDJ1
TGTGCCTGTGACCTACTGGGGGATACCCAGTACACCGATAAACTCATCTTT
CACDLLGDTQYTDKLIF
>TRDV2|NA|NA|TRDJ1
TGTGCCTGTGACACCATTCCTTCCTACGCTGGCAGGGGGATACGGGCACCCGATAAACTCATCTTT
CACDTIPSYAGRGIRAPDKLIF
>TRDV2|few|TRDD3|TRDJ1
TGTGCCTGTGACACACTCCGTACTGGGGGAGCTATATACACCGATAAACTCATCTTT
CACDTLRTGGAIYTDKLIF
>TRDV2|NA|TRDD3|TRDJ1
TGTGCCTGTGACTCGTTACTGGGGAATAGAACTGGGGGAAAAACCGATAAACTCATCTTT
CACDSLLGNRTGGKTDKLIF
>TRDV2|NA|TRDD3|TRDJ1
TGTGCCTGTGAGGATGTACTGGGGTATACCGATAAACTCATCTTT
CACEDVLGYTDKLIF
>TRDV2|few|TRDD3|TRDJ1
TGTGCCTGTGATCCTGTACTGGGGGATACGCGCTCCACCGATAAACTCATCTTT
CACDPVLGDTRSTDKLIF
>TRDV2|NA|NA|TRDJ1
TGTGCCTGTGACCCCCTAAGGATGATGAACACCGATAAACTCATCTTT
CACDPLRMMNTDKLIF
>TRDV2|NA|NA|TRDJ1
TGTGCCTGTGACACCCTCCTAGGGGGGAAGATGTACACCGATAAACTCATCTTT
CACDTLLGGKMYTDKLIF
>TRDV2|NA|TRDD3|TRDJ1
TGTGCCTGTGACACTTTGGGGGATAACGCCGATAAACTCATCTTT
CACDTLGDNADKLIF
>TRDV2|NA|TRDD3|TRDJ1
TGTGCCTGTGACACCGTCCCATCCCCACCCTTACTGGGGGACCACACCGATAAACTCATCTTT
CACDTVPSPPLLGDHTDKLIF
>TRDV2|NA|NA|TRDJ1
TGTGCCTGTGACTCGGTGGGTCCGGACACCGATAAACTCATCTTT
CACDSVGPDTDKLIF
>TRDV2|NA|TRDD3|TRDJ1
TGTGCCTGTGACACACTACTGGGGGATACGCGGGTTCTACGCGAGTACACCGATAAACTCATCTTT
CACDTLLGDTRVLREYTDKLIF
>TRDV1|NA|TRDD3|TRDJ1
TGTGCTCTTGGGGATCACCAATTGGGGGATAAAGGATTATCTCCCGATAAACTCATCTTT
CALGDHQLGDKGLSPDKLIF
>TRDV2|NA|TRDD3|TRDJ1
TGTGCCTGTGACACCGTCAGTACTGGGGGACAACTCCGAAATAAACTCATCTTT
CACDTVSTGGQLRNKLIF
>TRDV2|few|NA|TRDJ1
TGTGCCTGTGACACCGTTGGGGGCCACCAGTACACCGATAAACTCATCTTT
CACDTVGGHQYTDKLIF
>TRDV2|NA|TRDD3|TRDJ1
TGTGCCTGTGATTCCGTCGATACTGGGGGATACCCTACCGATAAACTCATCTTT
CACDSVDTGGYPTDKLIF
>TRDV2|NA|NA|TRDJ3
TGTGCCTGTGACAAAGTTCCTACTGGTACTGGGGATAGCTCCTGGGACACCCGACAGATGTTTTTC
CACDKVPTGTGDSSWDTRQMFF
>TRDV2|few|TRDD3|TRDJ1
TGTGCCTGTGACACGATCCGGGGGATACGCTCGGACACCGATAAACTCATCTTT
CACDTIRGIRSDTDKLIF
>TRDV2|few|NA|TRDJ1
TGTGCCTGTGACTCCCTCCGGGGGACCTACACCGATAAACTCATCTTT
CACDSLRGTYTDKLIF
>TRDV2|NA|TRDD3|TRDJ1
TGTGCCTGTGACACCGTCGGAGGACTGGGGGAATACACCGATAAACTCATCTTT
CACDTVGGLGEYTDKLIF
>TRDV2|NA|TRDD3|TRDJ1
TGTGCCTGTGACACCGTCCCTGGAGGCACTGGGGGTCCCCACACCGATAAACTCATCTTT
CACDTVPGGTGGPHTDKLIF
>TRDV2|few|NA|TRDJ1
TGTGCCTGTGACACTACCGGATACACCAATAAACTCATCTTT
CACDTTGYTNKLIF
>TRDV2|few|TRDD3|TRDJ1
TGTGCCTGTGATAGCGTATTGGGGGATAATGGGCGCACCGATAAACTCATCTTT
CACDSVLGDNGRTDKLIF
>TRDV2|medium-sized|TRDD3|TRDJ1
TGTGCCTGTGAGGCGCTGGGGGATACCGATAAACTCATCTTT
CACEALGDTDKLIF
>TRDV2|few|NA|TRDJ1
TGTGCCTGTGACCAACTTGATCTCCCCCGCTACACCGATAAACTCATCTTT
CACDQLDLPRYTDKLIF
>TRDV2|NA|TRDD3|TRDJ2
TGTGCCTGTGACCCCCTGGGGGTCTCGACTTTGACAGCACAACTCTTCTTT
CACDPLGVSTLTAQLFF
>TRDV1|NA|TRDD3|TRDJ1
TGTGCTCTTGGGGAATCCTTGACGAAGTGGATACTTGGGGATAGGACCGATAAACTCATCTTT
CALGESLTKWILGDRTDKLIF
>TRDV2|NA|TRDD3|TRDJ1
TGTGCCTGTGTTCTACTGGGGGCCAAGGTCGGGACCGATAAACTCATCTTT
CACVLLGAKVGTDKLIF
>TRDV2|few|TRDD3|TRDJ1
TGTGCCTGTGCCCCCGTACTGGGGGATACGCGGGGGACCGATAAACTCATCTTT
CACAPVLGDTRGTDKLIF
>TRDV2|medium-sized|NA|TRDJ3
TGTGCCTGTGACACCGCTAGCTCAAGCTCCTGGGACACCCGACAGATGTTTTTC
CACDTASSSSWDTRQMFF
>TRDV1|few|TRDD2|TRDJ1
TGTGCTCTTGGGCCCAGGCCTTCCTACAATACTTTCGCCGATAAACTCATCTTT
CALGPRPSYNTFADKLIF
>TRDV2|few|TRDD3|TRDJ1
TGTGCCGGGGATACCTTTCTCACCGATAAACTCATCTTT
CAGDTFLTDKLIF
>TRDV2|NA|TRDD3|TRDJ1
TGTGCCTGTGACACCGTCCCTTACGGTCGACGACTGGGGGATACGGTCGCCGATAAACTCATCTTT
CACDTVPYGRRLGDTVADKLIF
>TRDV2|NA|TRDD3|TRDJ3
TGTGCCTGTGACTACGTACTGGGGGATACGAGCTCCTGGGACACCCGACAGATGTTTTTC
CACDYVLGDTSSWDTRQMFF
>TRDV2|few|NA|TRDJ1
TGTGCCTGTGACTCCGTTTCCCGGGGAGACACCGATAAACTCATCTTT
CACDSVSRGDTDKLIF
>TRDV2|few|TRDD3|TRDJ1
TGTGCCTGTGACGGTCCTCTGGGGGATCGGAGAGATTACACCGATAAACTCATCTTT
CACDGPLGDRRDYTDKLIF
>TRDV2|few|TRDD3|TRDJ2
TGTGCCTGTGACCTACTGGGGGACCATCACGCGACACAACTCTTCTTT
CACDLLGDHHATQLFF
>TRDV2|NA|TRDD3|TRDJ1
TGTGCCTGTGACGGTATAGACGGACGTAGGGATACATCCTACACCGATAAACTCATCTTT
CACDGIDGRRDTSYTDKLIF
>TRDV2|medium-sized|TRDD3|TRDJ1
TGTGCCTGTGACACCGTGGGATACATCACCGATAAACTCATCTTT
CACDTVGYITDKLIF
>TRDV2|few|TRDD3|TRDJ1
TGTGCCTGTGACACCCTTACTGGGGGATACGCGGACACCGATAAACTCATCTTT
CACDTLTGGYADTDKLIF
>TRDV2|NA|NA|TRDJ1
TGTGCCTGTGACACCGTTGGCATGGGAGATACGGGCGATAAACTCATCTTT
CACDTVGMGDTGDKLIF
>TRDV2|NA|TRDD3|TRDJ1
TGTGCCTGTGACCCTACCCTCTACTGGGGATCCAAGGGCACCGATAAACTCATCTTT
CACDPTLYWGSKGTDKLIF
>TRDV2|NA|NA|TRDJ1
TGTGCCTGTGACACCGTGGGACAACCGACCGATAAACTCATCTTT
CACDTVGQPTDKLIF
>TRDV2|few|NA|TRDJ1
TGTGCCTGTGACACCGTAGGGGGCAGCAGCCAAACCCCCAGGGAAGGGGACCCGAATGTGGGCACCGATAAACTCATCTTT
CACDTVGGSSQTPREGDPNVGTDKLIF